What follows are 2 T cell receptor beta chains derived from one specimen sequenced in a study of response to subunit inactivated influenza vaccine. TCRdb redid the calling of the RT-PCR reads with MiXCR, one entry per CDR3 protein. The sample lists about 570,000 distinct CDR3 sequences; about 11% were seen once. The sample consisted of PBMCs from blood, taken on the day of vaccination. These receptor sequences come from a man in his fifties who received an inactivated influenza vaccine.

This clonotype was counted ten times or more. This rearrangement joins TRBV12-3 or TRBV12-4 to TRBJ2-2, with 10 bases matching TRBD1. V was clipped by 7 bases and J by 7 bases; unmatched bases: 9. CDR3 size: 15 residues. The CDR3 here is CASTPSGTGVGELFF. In DNA form, the CDR3 reads TGTGCCAGCACCCCATCCGGGACAGGGGTCGGGGAGCTGTTTTTT.

The chain combines TRBV20-1 with TRBJ2-1; D ambiguous. The CDR3 spans 14 residues. Deletions cut 3 bases from V and 0 bases from J, with 9 bases between. CDR1 is DFQATT, CDR2 SNEGSKA, per germline (reference sequence). The DNA of the CDR3 is TGCAGTGCTAGGGCCCCCAGCTCCTACAATGAGCAGTTCTTC. Protein: CSARAPSSYNEQFF.